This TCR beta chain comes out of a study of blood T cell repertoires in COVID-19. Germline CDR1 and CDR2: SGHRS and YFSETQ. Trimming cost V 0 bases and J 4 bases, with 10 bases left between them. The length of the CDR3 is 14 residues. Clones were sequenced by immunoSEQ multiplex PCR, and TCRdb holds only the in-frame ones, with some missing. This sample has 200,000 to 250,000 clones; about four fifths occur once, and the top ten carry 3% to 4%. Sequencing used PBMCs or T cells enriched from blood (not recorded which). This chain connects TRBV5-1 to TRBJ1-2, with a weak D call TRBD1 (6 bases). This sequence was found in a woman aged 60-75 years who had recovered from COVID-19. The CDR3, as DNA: TGCGCCAGCAGCTTGGGACAGGCCCTCTATGGCTACACCTTC. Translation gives CASSLGQALYGYTF.